This TCR beta chain was obtained from a study of blood T cell repertoires in COVID-19. Method: immunoSEQ multiplex PCR; TCRdb's copy keeps in-frame clones and lacks some. The sample shows around 160,000 clones, 65% to 85% of them seen only once. Sequencing was carried out using PBMCs or T cells enriched from blood (not recorded which). This TCR was recovered from a woman aged 45-65 years who had been exposed to COVID-19.

The CDR3 loop reads CASSLVGGLAGGTDTQYF. The CDR3 nucleotides are TGTGCCAGCAGCTTAGTGGGGGGACTAGCGGGGGGCACAGATACGCAGTATTTT. The V call is TRBV7-2, the J call TRBJ2-3; 14 bases are shared with TRBD2. The junction had 4 bases not matched to a gene; V was cut back by 1 base and J by 1 base. This CDR3 spans 18 amino acids. Germline V gene sequence: CDR1 SGHTA, CDR2 FQGNSA.